What follows describes a single T cell receptor (beta chain). Germline V lookup: CDR1 SGHDT, CDR2 YYEEEE. The CDR3 runs to 14 residues. V was pared by 4 bases and J by 6 bases, with 16 bases between. The sample originates from a study of blood T cell repertoires in COVID-19. Study-wide background: Specimens from acute and convalescent COVID-19 originated in the United States, Italy and Spain. The cDNA or gDNA used as material had been derived from T cells, B-cell-depleted T cells, or PBMCs.

Under the authors' procedure: The authors estimated nucleated cell counts from reference gene primer amplification. The table came from immunoSEQ multiplex PCR; TCRdb's copy has only in-frame clones and leaves some out. The DNA was the basis for D and trimming; V, J and clone size are from that table. The sample lists 380,000 or so clones; 70% to 90% were seen once. The origin of this receptor is a man aged 35 to 55 with acute or convalescent COVID-19. The rearrangement links TRBV5-6 to TRBJ1-1, with D perhaps matching TRBD1 (5 bases). Sequencing input: peripheral blood. Written as DNA, the CDR3 is TGTGCCAGCAGCCGATTAAGGGGCAAGGCTGAAGCTTTCTTT. As protein: CASSRLRGKAEAFF.